The 29 T cell receptor beta chains presented below share a single source sample, sequenced in a study of T cell responses to AZD1222 COVID-19 vaccine. TCRdb keeps only in-frame clones here, not all; method: immunoSEQ multiplex PCR. The data hold 150,000 to 200,000 clones, with about nine tenths observed a single time. This material consisted of peripheral blood, taken on day 0 of AZD1222 vaccination. Receptor source: an adult in good health.

The chain links TRBV10-3 to TRBJ1-4; the D gene is possibly TRBD1 (5 bases). Germline V lookup: CDR1 ENHRY, CDR2 SYGVKD. The V and J ends lost 4 bases and 8 bases respectively, with 20 bases between them. The CDR3 spans 16 residues. Written as DNA, the CDR3 is TGTGCCATCAGTGGGCAGGGACGTTCACCAAAGGAAAAACTGTTTTTT. Protein product: CAISGQGRSPKEKLFF.

The chain has TRBV9 and TRBJ1-3; a weak D match, TRBD1 (6 bases). The CDR3 is 17 amino acids. The germline V gene has CDR1 SGDLS and CDR2 YYNGEE. With 0 bases removed from V and 2 bases from J, the gap between germline ends came to 15 bases. The CDR3 here is CASSVAPGQFAGNTIYF. DNA of the CDR3: TGTGCCAGCAGCGTAGCCCCCGGACAGTTCGCTGGAAACACCATATATTTT. Together with reference TRBV9 and TRBJ1-3, the CDR3 gives the full variable domain: DSGVTQTPKHLITATGQRVTLRCSPRSGDLSVYWYQQSLDQGLQFLIQYYNGEERAKGNILERFSAQQFPDLHSELNLSSLELGDSALYFCASSVAPGQFAGNTIYFGEGSWLTVV.

V usage is TRBV5-1 and J usage is TRBJ1-1; the D is unclear. CDR1 is SGHRS, CDR2 YFSETQ, per germline. Between the trimmed V and J ends, which lost 3 bases and 0 bases, there was a span of 9 bases. The CDR3 consists of 14 residues. This chain's CDR3 is CASSSLLVNTEAFF. The CDR3 nucleotides are TGCGCCAGCAGCTCCTTACTTGTGAACACTGAAGCTTTCTTT.

This chain joins TRBV7-2 and TRBJ1-5; D is perhaps TRBD1 (6 bases). The CDR3 covers 13 residues. CDR1 and CDR2 from the germline V gene are SGHTA and FQGNSA. The V end lost 3 bases, the J end lost 7 bases, and 10 bases lay between the germline ends. The CDR3 DNA reads TGTGCCAGCAGCTTGGCGGGGGGCCAGCCCCAGCATTTT. Protein sequence: CASSLAGGQPQHF.

This chain connects TRBV13 to TRBJ2-7, with TRBD1 matching 7 bases. CDR3 length: 13 residues. Trimming at V came to 1 base and at J to 6 bases, leaving 3 bases not matched to a gene. Germline V gene lookup returns CDR1 PRHDT and CDR2 FYEKMQ (reference sequence). CDR3 DNA: TGTGCCAGCAGCTTAGAAGGGGGCGGCGAGCAGTACTTC. This codes for CASSLEGGGEQYF. The variable domain in full, completed from reference TRBV13 and TRBJ2-7, reads AAGVIQSPRHLIKEKRETATLKCYPIPRHDTVYWYQQGPGQDPQFLISFYEKMQSDKGSIPDRFSAQQFSDYHSELNMSSLELGDSALYFCASSLEGGGEQYFGPGTRLTVT.

In this sample, this clone turned up once. V is TRBV7-9 and J is TRBJ1-5; D not resolved. Germline V gives CDR1 SEHNR, CDR2 FQNEAQ (reference sequence). The CDR3 runs 15 residues. Trimming removed 1 base from V and 2 bases from J, with 9 bases in between. The CDR3 loop is CASSLDSGGNQPQHF. The CDR3 nucleotides are TGTGCCAGCAGCTTAGATTCCGGGGGCAATCAGCCCCAGCATTTT.

The gene calls are TRBV4-1 and TRBJ1-6; D is perhaps TRBD1 (5 bases). The V gene's germline CDR1 is MGHRA and CDR2 YSYEKL. CDR3 length: 15 amino acids. V gave up 6 bases and J gave up 5 bases, with 14 bases separating them. CDR3: CASRSSGTHNSPLHF. The CDR3 coding sequence is TGCGCCAGCAGGAGTTCCGGGACTCATAATTCACCCCTCCACTTT.

In this sample, this clone turned up once. The chain combines TRBV28 with TRBJ2-7; D is unresolved. This CDR3 is 12 amino acids long. Trimming removed 6 bases at V and 10 bases at J, with 16 bases between. Germline V CDR1 and CDR2: MDHEN, SYDVKM. CDR3 sequence: CASSPMAGNQYF. The CDR3 nucleotides are TGTGCCAGCAGCCCAATGGCTGGGAATCAGTACTTC. The entire variable domain, with the rest obtained from reference TRBV28 and TRBJ2-7, is as follows: DVKVTQSSRYLVKRTGEKVFLECVQDMDHENMFWYRQDPGLGLRLIYFSYDVKMKEKGDIPEGYSVSREKKERFSLILESASTNQTSMYLCASSPMAGNQYFGPGTRLTVT.

V and J are TRBV4-1 and TRBJ2-1, with D possibly matching TRBD1 (5 bases). CDR3 length equals 15 residues. Germline values: CDR1 MGHRA, CDR2 YSYEKL. Trimming took off 1 base at V and 9 bases at J, with 16 bases between the two ends. The CDR3 DNA reads as TGCGCCAGCAGCCAAGGGGGCTCTCCTTTGGGTGAGCAGTTCTTC. Amino acid sequence: CASSQGGSPLGEQFF.

A few counts support this clone. V usage is TRBV21-1 and J usage is TRBJ2-7; the table assigns TRBD1, which was not confirmed against the DNA. TRBV21-1 is a pseudogene segment. This CDR3 is 12 amino acids long. In nucleotides, the CDR3 is TGTGCCAGCAGCGGAGGGGGCCACGAGCAGTACTTC. Residues: CASSGGGHEQYF.

The V gene is TRBV2, the J gene TRBJ1-6; 7 bases are a match to TRBD1. The V gene's germline CDR1 is SNHLY and CDR2 FYNNEI. There are 15 residues in the CDR3. V dropped 4 bases and J dropped 7; count of bases not matched to a gene: 7. The CDR3 nucleotides read TGTGCCAGCAGTGTGACAGGGATATCCAATTCACCCCTCCACTTT. Its translation: CASSVTGISNSPLHF.

The chain is built from TRBV29-1 and TRBJ1-5, with TRBD1 identical over 8 bases. Germline assignment: CDR1 SQVTM and CDR2 ANQGSEA. The ends lost 4 bases at V and 4 bases at J; junction bases unmatched: 6. There are 14 residues in the CDR3. DNA of the CDR3: TGCAGCGTTGCCGGGACAGGCATAAATCAGCCCCAGCATTTT. Its translation is CSVAGTGINQPQHF.

The J gene is TRBJ1-2, the V gene TRBV5-5; no definite D call. The CDR3 has 11 residues. Per germline, CDR1 SGHKS and CDR2 YYEKEE (reference sequence). Trimming removed 0 bases from V and 8 bases from J, with 5 bases in between. CDR3 protein: CASSLGAGYTF. DNA for the CDR3: TGTGCCAGCAGCTTGGGGGCGGGCTACACCTTC.

The chain is built from TRBV4-1 and TRBJ1-6, with D perhaps TRBD1 (5 bases). This CDR3 has 15 residues. V was pared by 1 base and J by 10 bases, with 14 bases between. The germline V gene encodes CDR1 MGHRA and CDR2 YSYEKL. The CDR3 DNA sequence: TGCGCCAGCAGCCAAGGGGCCGGGGCAGGGTCACCCCTCCACTTT. It yields the protein CASSQGAGAGSPLHF.

This rearrangement joins TRBV30 to TRBJ1-2; 7 bases fit TRBD1. Germline CDR1 reads GTSNPN; CDR2 reads SVGIG (reference sequence). CDR3 length: 12 residues. V shed 6 bases and J 8 bases; nucleotides not matched to a gene: 9. CDR3 coding DNA: TGTGCCTGCAACGCGCAAGGGGGCGGCTACACCTTC. Encoded protein: CACNAQGGGYTF.

The V call is TRBV9, the J call TRBJ2-7; D possibly corresponds to TRBD1 (5 bases). Per the germline V gene, CDR1 is SGDLS and CDR2 is YYNGEE. The CDR3 loop spans 17 amino acids. V was cut by 0 bases and J by 5 bases, with 21 bases left in between. Written as DNA, the CDR3 is TGTGCCAGCAGCGTAGAAAGTGTTGGGGCGAGGCTCCACGAGCAGTACTTC. Its protein product is CASSVESVGARLHEQYF.

This rearrangement joins TRBV24-1 to TRBJ2-2; a possible D gene is TRBD1 (5 bases). The CDR3 runs 13 residues. Germline CDR1 and CDR2: KGHDR and SFDVKD. Trimming cost V 9 bases and J 1 base, with 8 bases left between them. The CDR3 region is CATGQGNTGELFF. The CDR3 region has the DNA TGTGCCACCGGGCAGGGGAACACCGGGGAGCTGTTTTTT.

This clone was detected only once. This chain connects TRBV6-5 to TRBJ2-7, with a tentative D call TRBD2 (7 bases). V lost 6 bases, J lost 1 base, and 16 bases lay in between. The CDR3 totals 15 residues. The germline V gene has CDR1 MNHEY and CDR2 SVGAGI. Written as DNA, the CDR3 is TGTGCCAGCAGGATGGGGGGGCCCCTTTCCTACGAGCAGTACTTC. Protein product: CASRMGGPLSYEQYF.

The chain joins TRBV19 to TRBJ1-5; 9 bases match TRBD1. CDR3 size: 13 residues. CDR1 LNHDA and CDR2 SQIVND come from the germline V gene (reference sequence). After removal of 9 bases from V and 1 base from J, the junction contained 1 base not matched to a gene. CDR3 region: CASGQGSNQPQHF. The CDR3 nucleotides read TGTGCCAGCGGACAGGGGAGCAATCAGCCCCAGCATTTT.

This clone was counted once. The chain has TRBV9 and TRBJ2-3; D not certain. V lost 3 bases and J lost 3, with 5 bases in between. The CDR3 sequence is 12 residues long. Germline V CDR1 and CDR2: SGDLS, YYNGEE. CDR3 amino acids: CASSALTDTQYF. CDR3 DNA: TGTGCCAGCAGCGCTTTGACAGATACGCAGTATTTT.

This chain connects TRBV6-5 to TRBJ2-1; 11 nucleotides agree with TRBD2. This CDR3 spans 15 amino acids. CDR1 is MNHEY and CDR2 is SVGAGI in the germline V gene. The V gene end was trimmed by 3 bases and the J gene end by 4 bases; junction bases not matched to a gene: 2. In nucleotides, the CDR3 is TGTGCCAGCAGTTATCTAGCGGGGGGTTACAATGAGCAGTTCTTC. Its translation is CASSYLAGGYNEQFF.

The CDR3 loop is CASTQEVQGNTGELFF. CDR3 bases: TGTGCCAGCACCCAAGAAGTCCAGGGGAACACCGGGGAGCTGTTTTTT. V and J are TRBV7-3 and TRBJ2-2; tentative D call: TRBD1 (5 bases). Trimming removed 7 bases at V and 1 base at J, with 16 bases between. The CDR3 is 16 amino acids. The germline V gene has CDR1 SGHTA and CDR2 FQGTGA.

V usage is TRBV7-2 and J usage is TRBJ1-6; D is undetermined. The ends were cut back, 5 bases at V and 6 bases at J, with 8 bases in the middle. The germline V gene has CDR1 SGHTA and CDR2 FQGNSA. The CDR3 is made up of 13 amino acids. CDR3 DNA sequence: TGTGCCAGCAGCCTCGACGGTAATTCACCCCTCCACTTT. Its protein is CASSLDGNSPLHF.

This clone was seen once. The chain is built from TRBV19 and TRBJ1-5; the D gene is possibly TRBD1 (5 bases). CDR3 length: 16 amino acids. The V end lost 3 bases, the J end lost 3 bases, and 15 bases lay between the germline ends. The germline CDR1 and CDR2 sequences are LNHDA and SQIVND (reference sequence). In DNA, the CDR3 is TGTGCCAGTAGTATTTCCGGGGACGGTACCAATCAGCCCCAGCATTTT. Protein: CASSISGDGTNQPQHF.

The chain has TRBV15 and TRBJ1-3, with D possibly matching TRBD1 (5 bases). The CDR3 has 16 amino acids. Trimming removed 3 bases from V and 7 bases from J, with 19 bases in between. Germline CDR1 LNHNV, CDR2 YYDKDF (reference sequence). The CDR3 coding sequence is TGTGCCACCAGCAGGGAACGGTGGGGCCTGGGGAACACCATATATTTT. It is translated as CATSRERWGLGNTIYF.

The chain couples TRBV4-3 to TRBJ1-4; D gene unclear. This CDR3 has 16 residues. Looked up from germline, CDR1 is LGHNA and CDR2 is YSLEER. V gave up 1 base and J gave up 5 bases, with 14 bases separating them. The CDR3 here is CASSQAQPSQNEKLFF. In DNA form, the CDR3 reads TGCGCCAGCAGCCAAGCTCAGCCATCGCAAAATGAAAAACTGTTTTTT.

V is TRBV5-1 and J is TRBJ2-7; tentatively, D is TRBD2 (6 bases). Germline V gene sequence: CDR1 SGHRS, CDR2 YFSETQ. With 2 bases removed from V and 2 bases from J, the gap between germline ends came to 11 bases. This CDR3 is built from 14 residues. The CDR3 nucleotides read TGCGCCAGCAGCTTCCCGGGGGAGACCTACGAGCAGTACTTC. Protein: CASSFPGETYEQYF.

The chain combines TRBV9 with TRBJ2-7; D might be TRBD1 or TRBD2, each matching 5 bases. The germline CDR1 and CDR2 sequences are SGDLS and YYNGEE. This CDR3 region has 13 residues. Trimming took off 4 bases at V and 6 bases at J, with 14 bases between the two ends. The CDR3 region is CASSPGTGPEQYF. In DNA, the CDR3 is TGTGCCAGCAGCCCCGGGACCGGTCCCGAGCAGTACTTC.

The gene calls are TRBV7-2 and TRBJ2-2, with TRBD2 matching over 9 bases. Germline V CDR1 and CDR2: SGHTA, FQGNSA. The CDR3 consists of 16 residues. V trimming: 1 base; J trimming: 5 bases; junction bases outside the gene matches: 5. CDR3 bases: TGTGCCAGCAGCTTAGTTAGCGGGGGACGGACCGGGGAGCTGTTTTTT. Its translation is CASSLVSGGRTGELFF.